This entry concerns a single TCR beta chain. What it binds is not known. CDR1 is SNHLY and CDR2 is FYNNEI in the germline V gene. The CDR3 extends over 16 amino acids. Trimming left V 5 bases short and J 5 bases short, with 18 bases between. Primers: 60 Vbeta forward and 13 Jbeta reverse. Sequencing was performed with immunoSEQ multiplex PCR; in TCRdb, only in-frame clones are kept and a portion is missing. Here the sample spans about 190,000 clones, 81% being singletons. The data belong to a study of cytomegalovirus exposure and HLA in healthy donors. Study conclusions and caveats: Associated with HLA alleles at 0.05 false discovery rate in a later analysis were 15,000 to 20,000 TCR beta sequences. Productive status was seen about 90% or about 30% of the time for most TCR beta V segments in an earlier analysis. TCR beta chains numbering more than 150 were designated cytomegalovirus-associated. Follow-up analysis later connected one missense variant in DCLRE1C with trimming of TCR beta V- and J-genes.

The receptor comes from a man in his forties or fifties in good health and CMV-seronegative. Source material: PBMCs. V usage is TRBV2 and J usage is TRBJ2-2, with D possibly being TRBD2 (6 bases). CDR3 coding DNA: TGTGCCAGCAGTTCGCCGCTGGGGACTTTTACCGGGGAGCTGTTTTTT. Translating it yields CASSSPLGTFTGELFF.